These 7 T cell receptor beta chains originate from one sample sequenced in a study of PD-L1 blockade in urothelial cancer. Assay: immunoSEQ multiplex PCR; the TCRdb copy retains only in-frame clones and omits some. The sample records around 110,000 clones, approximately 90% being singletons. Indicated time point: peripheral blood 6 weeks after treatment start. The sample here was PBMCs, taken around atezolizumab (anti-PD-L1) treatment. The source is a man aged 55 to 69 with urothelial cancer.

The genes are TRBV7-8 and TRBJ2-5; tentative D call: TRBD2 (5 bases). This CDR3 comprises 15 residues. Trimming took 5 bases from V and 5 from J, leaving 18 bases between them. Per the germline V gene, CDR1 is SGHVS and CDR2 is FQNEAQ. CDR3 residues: CASSPAGISGETQYF. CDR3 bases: TGTGCCAGCAGCCCGGCGGGTATCTCCGGGGAGACCCAGTACTTC. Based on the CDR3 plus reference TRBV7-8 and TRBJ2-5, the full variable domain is GAGVSQSPRYKVAKRGQDVALRCDPISGHVSLFWYQQALGQGPEFLTYFQNEAQLDKSGLPSDRFFAERPEGSVSTLKIQRTQQEDSAVYLCASSPAGISGETQYFGPGTRLLVL.

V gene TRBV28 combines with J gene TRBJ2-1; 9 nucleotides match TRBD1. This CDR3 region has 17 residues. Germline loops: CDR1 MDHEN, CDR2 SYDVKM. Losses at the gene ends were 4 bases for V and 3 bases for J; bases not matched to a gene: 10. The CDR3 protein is CASSSTGTGIGYNEQFF. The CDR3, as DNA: TGTGCCAGCAGTTCTACCGGGACAGGGATCGGCTACAATGAGCAGTTCTTC.

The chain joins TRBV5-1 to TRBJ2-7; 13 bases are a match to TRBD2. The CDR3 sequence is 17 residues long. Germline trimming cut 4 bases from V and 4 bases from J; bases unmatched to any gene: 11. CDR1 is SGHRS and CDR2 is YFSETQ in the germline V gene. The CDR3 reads CASSPTALAGGQYEQYF. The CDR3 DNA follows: TGCGCCAGCAGCCCTACCGCACTAGCGGGGGGGCAATACGAGCAGTACTTC.

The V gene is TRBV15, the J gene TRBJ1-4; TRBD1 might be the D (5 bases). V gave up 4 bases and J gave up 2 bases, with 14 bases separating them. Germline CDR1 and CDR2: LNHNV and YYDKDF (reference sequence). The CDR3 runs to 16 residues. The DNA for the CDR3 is TGTGCCACCAGCACCCCTCACAGGTCCACTAATGAAAAACTGTTTTTT. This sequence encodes CATSTPHRSTNEKLFF.

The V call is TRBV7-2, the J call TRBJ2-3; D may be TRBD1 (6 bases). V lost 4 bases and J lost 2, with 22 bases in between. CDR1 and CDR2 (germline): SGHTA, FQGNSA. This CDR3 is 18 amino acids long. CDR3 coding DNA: TGTGCCAGCAGCTCCCCCTTCGGGACAAATGATTACACAGATACGCAGTATTTT. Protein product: CASSSPFGTNDYTDTQYF.

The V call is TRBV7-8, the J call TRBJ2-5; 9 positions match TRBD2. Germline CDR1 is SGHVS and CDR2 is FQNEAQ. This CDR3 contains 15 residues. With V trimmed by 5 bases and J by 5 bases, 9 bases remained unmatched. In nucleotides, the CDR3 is TGTGCCAGCAGCGCAATAGCGGGAGAGAGGGAGACCCAGTACTTC. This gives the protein CASSAIAGERETQYF.

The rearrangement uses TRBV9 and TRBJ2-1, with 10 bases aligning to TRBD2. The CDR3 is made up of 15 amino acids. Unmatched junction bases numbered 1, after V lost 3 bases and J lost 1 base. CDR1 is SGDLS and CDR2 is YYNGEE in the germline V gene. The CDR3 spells CASSGSGGSYNEQFF. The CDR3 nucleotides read TGTGCCAGCAGCGGTAGCGGGGGGTCCTACAATGAGCAGTTCTTC.